These 21 T cell receptor beta chains originate from one sample sequenced in a study of cytomegalovirus exposure and HLA in healthy donors. The method was immunoSEQ multiplex PCR; TCRdb's version includes in-frame clones alone and lacks a portion of them. In the table there are over 100,000 clones, 75% to 90% of which are singletons. The material sequenced was PBMCs. The receptor set was obtained from a woman aged 18-30 years in good health and CMV-seronegative.

The chain carries TRBV9 and TRBJ1-3, with D uncertain. Germline lookup yields CDR1 SGDLS and CDR2 YYNGEE. CDR3 length equals 15 residues. Trimming stripped 4 bases from V and 2 bases from J, with 13 bases between. CDR3 bases: TGTGCCAGCAGCACAAGACCGGGAACTGGAAACACCATATATTTT. The encoded protein is CASSTRPGTGNTIYF.

The chain recombines TRBV6-5 with TRBJ1-2, with D unclear. The germline V gene has CDR1 MNHEY and CDR2 SVGAGI. CDR3 length equals 14 residues. Between the trimmed V and J ends, which lost 0 bases and 6 bases, there was a span of 11 bases. CDR3 loop: CASSYSTRLNGYTF. The CDR3 region has the DNA TGTGCCAGCAGTTACTCGACCAGGCTCAATGGCTACACCTTC.

The J gene is TRBJ1-5, the V gene TRBV6-1, with D perhaps TRBD1 (5 bases). CDR1 and CDR2 from the germline V gene are MNHNS and SASEGT. Trimming stripped 6 bases from V and 4 bases from J, with 10 bases between. The CDR3 extends over 13 amino acids. Written as DNA, the CDR3 is TGTGCCAGCAGATGGGAGGGGAATCAGCCCCAGCATTTT. It yields the protein CASRWEGNQPQHF.

This clone was seen ten or more times. The rearrangement links TRBV19 to TRBJ2-7, with D tentatively TRBD2 (5 bases). This CDR3 is built from 12 residues. Germline CDR1 reads LNHDA; CDR2 reads SQIVND (reference sequence). V was pared by 3 bases and J by 6 bases, with 9 bases between. The CDR3 sequence is CASSMGAGEQYF. Written as DNA, the CDR3 is TGTGCCAGTAGTATGGGTGCGGGCGAGCAGTACTTC.

The chain joins TRBV6-5 to TRBJ2-2; D is perhaps TRBD2 (5 bases). Trimming shortened V by 6 bases and J by 4 bases, and 12 bases separated the two germline ends. The CDR3 consists of 14 residues. Germline loops: CDR1 MNHEY, CDR2 SVGAGI. The CDR3 DNA is TGTGCCAGCAGCCAGGTGGAGGTCACCGGGGAGCTGTTTTTT. Its protein product is CASSQVEVTGELFF.

The genes are TRBV6-5 and TRBJ2-7, with D maybe TRBD1 (5 bases). Trimming removed 5 bases from V and 2 bases from J, with 10 bases in between. The length of the CDR3 is 13 residues. The germline V gene encodes CDR1 MNHEY and CDR2 SVGAGI. The CDR3 is CASSPPGTYEQYF. CDR3 DNA: TGTGCCAGCAGTCCACCAGGGACCTACGAGCAGTACTTC.

V gene TRBV6-1 combines with J gene TRBJ2-3, with 10 nucleotides matching TRBD2. CDR1 is MNHNS and CDR2 is SASEGT in the germline V gene. After removal of 4 bases from V and 1 base from J, the junction contained 5 bases not matched to a gene. The CDR3 is made up of 16 amino acids. As DNA, the CDR3 is TGTGCCAGCAGTGGAGCCGGGACTAGCGGCACAGATACGCAGTATTTT. It encodes CASSGAGTSGTDTQYF.

This clone appeared a few times. The chain joins TRBV9 to TRBJ2-7; the match to TRBD1 covers 9 bases. V was clipped by 0 bases and J by 5 bases; unmatched bases: 15. Germline CDR1 and CDR2: SGDLS and YYNGEE. This CDR3 region has 18 residues. DNA of the CDR3: TGTGCCAGCAGCGTAGCTCCTGGCGGAGGGACAGGGATGCACGAGCAGTACTTC. It is translated as CASSVAPGGGTGMHEQYF.

V and J are TRBV11-1 and TRBJ2-5; D perhaps matches TRBD1 (6 bases). Trimming cost V 4 bases and J 2 bases, with 11 bases left between them. This CDR3 region has 14 residues. The germline V gene has CDR1 SGHAT and CDR2 FQDESV (reference sequence). The CDR3 loop is CASSYGTRQETQYF. Here the CDR3 DNA reads TGTGCCAGCAGCTACGGGACACGACAAGAGACCCAGTACTTC.

The chain uses TRBV7-2 and TRBJ1-1, with D possibly TRBD1 on 6 matching bases. V was pared by 5 bases and J by 3 bases, with 19 bases between. From germline, CDR1 is SGHTA and CDR2 FQGNSA. This CDR3 contains 16 residues. The CDR3 DNA reads as TGTGCCAGCAGCCGAAATGGGGGGGCAGGGTACACTGAAGCTTTCTTT. This gives the protein CASSRNGGAGYTEAFF.

This clone appeared once. V and J are TRBV19 and TRBJ2-7, with 8 nucleotides matching TRBD2. Germline-derived CDR1 and CDR2 are LNHDA and SQIVND (reference sequence). The CDR3 covers 15 residues. The J segment lost 0 bases and the V segment lost 3 bases, leaving 4 bases of the junction unmatched. The CDR3 region has the DNA TGTGCCAGTAGTATGCTCCGGGGGGGCTCCTACGAGCAGTACTTC. It specifies CASSMLRGGSYEQYF.

This chain connects TRBV5-1 to TRBJ2-7; tentatively, D is TRBD1 (5 bases). Deletions cut 1 base from V and 2 bases from J, with 13 bases between. The CDR3 has 15 amino acids. Germline assignment: CDR1 SGHRS and CDR2 YFSETQ. The CDR3 coding sequence is TGCGCCAGCAGCTTGCGATTCAGGGCTACCTACGAGCAGTACTTC. Encoded protein: CASSLRFRATYEQYF.

This sequence joins TRBV6-5 and TRBJ1-6; TRBD1 might be the D (5 bases). CDR1 and CDR2 (germline): MNHEY, SVGAGI. Between the trimmed V and J ends, which lost 5 bases and 7 bases, there was a span of 15 bases. The CDR3 totals 15 residues. The chain's CDR3 is CASSTTQVKNSPLHF. CDR3 nucleotides: TGTGCCAGCAGTACAACACAGGTTAAAAATTCACCCCTCCACTTT.

This clone was picked up a small number of times. The chain has TRBV14 and TRBJ1-1; 7 bases align to TRBD1. CDR1 and CDR2 from the germline V gene are SGHDN and FVKESK. This CDR3 comprises 18 residues. V lost 3 bases and J lost 2; bases outside the gene matches: 15. The CDR3 protein is CASSQARARQGFNTEAFF. The DNA of the CDR3 is TGTGCCAGCAGCCAGGCCCGGGCACGACAGGGATTCAACACTGAAGCTTTCTTT.

V usage is TRBV27 and J usage is TRBJ1-1; a possible D gene is TRBD1 (6 bases). Germline-derived CDR1 and CDR2 are MNHEY and SMNVEV (reference sequence). Trimming removed 4 bases at V and 3 bases at J, with 12 bases between. The CDR3 totals 14 residues. CDR3 nucleotide sequence: TGTGCCAGCAGTTGGGGGGCGGGGGACACTGAAGCTTTCTTT. Translation gives CASSWGAGDTEAFF.

The chain has TRBV14 and TRBJ1-2; 8 bases fit TRBD1. Germline V lookup: CDR1 SGHDN, CDR2 FVKESK. With 2 bases clipped from V and 6 bases from J, the junction kept 8 bases outside the gene matches. The CDR3 sequence is 15 residues long. Here the CDR3 DNA reads TGTGCCAGCAGCCAACCAGGGCAGGGGGCCCATGGCTACACCTTC. Amino acid sequence: CASSQPGQGAHGYTF.

The chain carries TRBV16 and TRBJ1-2, with 7 positions matching TRBD1. CDR1 and CDR2 (germline): KGHSY, FQNENV. The CDR3 length is 13 residues. V gave up 4 bases and J gave up 8 bases; unmatched junction bases: 7. Written as DNA, the CDR3 is TGTGCCAGCAGCCGCTCAGGGGGGAACGGCTACACCTTC. Translating gives CASSRSGGNGYTF.

The gene calls are TRBV14 and TRBJ1-2, with D perhaps matching TRBD1 (5 bases). CDR1 is SGHDN and CDR2 is FVKESK in the germline V gene. This CDR3 contains 14 residues. Trimming took off 4 bases at V and 8 bases at J, with 17 bases between the two ends. The CDR3 region is CASSPGIMWKGYTF. CDR3 nucleotides: TGTGCCAGCAGCCCAGGGATTATGTGGAAGGGCTACACCTTC. The variable domain in full, completed from reference TRBV14 and TRBJ1-2, reads EAGVTQFPSHSVIEKGQTVTLRCDPISGHDNLYWYRRVMGKEIKFLLHFVKESKQDESGMPNNRFLAERTGGTYSTLKVQPAELEDSGVYFCASSPGIMWKGYTFGSGTRLTVV.

The chain has TRBV7-9 and TRBJ2-7, with D possibly TRBD2 on 6 matching bases. The germline V and J ends were trimmed by 1 base and 5 bases, with 12 bases remaining between them. This CDR3 comprises 14 residues. Germline V gene data show CDR1 as SEHNR and CDR2 as FQNEAQ (reference sequence). The CDR3 sequence is CASSLVGGVDEQYF. The DNA of the CDR3 is TGTGCCAGCAGCTTAGTGGGGGGAGTCGACGAGCAGTACTTC.

This clone came up once. CDR3 sequence reads: CASTTAQGASTGELFF. In DNA, the CDR3 is TGTGCCAGCACGACGGCACAGGGTGCCAGCACCGGGGAGCTGTTTTTT. The chain couples TRBV19 to TRBJ2-2; D may be TRBD1 (6 bases). Between the trimmed V and J ends, which lost 9 bases and 4 bases, there was a span of 21 bases. The CDR3 loop spans 16 amino acids. Germline loops: CDR1 LNHDA, CDR2 SQIVND (reference sequence).

The chain employs TRBV7-8 and TRBJ1-5; D possibly corresponds to TRBD1 (5 bases). Looked up from germline, CDR1 is SGHVS and CDR2 is FQNEAQ. CDR3 length equals 16 residues. The V gene lost 1 base and the J gene lost 11 bases, with 21 bases spanning the gap. The CDR3 nucleotides read TGTGCCAGCAGCTTAGGGAGTAGGCCCAGGGATATGGCCCAGCATTTT. It is translated as CASSLGSRPRDMAQHF.